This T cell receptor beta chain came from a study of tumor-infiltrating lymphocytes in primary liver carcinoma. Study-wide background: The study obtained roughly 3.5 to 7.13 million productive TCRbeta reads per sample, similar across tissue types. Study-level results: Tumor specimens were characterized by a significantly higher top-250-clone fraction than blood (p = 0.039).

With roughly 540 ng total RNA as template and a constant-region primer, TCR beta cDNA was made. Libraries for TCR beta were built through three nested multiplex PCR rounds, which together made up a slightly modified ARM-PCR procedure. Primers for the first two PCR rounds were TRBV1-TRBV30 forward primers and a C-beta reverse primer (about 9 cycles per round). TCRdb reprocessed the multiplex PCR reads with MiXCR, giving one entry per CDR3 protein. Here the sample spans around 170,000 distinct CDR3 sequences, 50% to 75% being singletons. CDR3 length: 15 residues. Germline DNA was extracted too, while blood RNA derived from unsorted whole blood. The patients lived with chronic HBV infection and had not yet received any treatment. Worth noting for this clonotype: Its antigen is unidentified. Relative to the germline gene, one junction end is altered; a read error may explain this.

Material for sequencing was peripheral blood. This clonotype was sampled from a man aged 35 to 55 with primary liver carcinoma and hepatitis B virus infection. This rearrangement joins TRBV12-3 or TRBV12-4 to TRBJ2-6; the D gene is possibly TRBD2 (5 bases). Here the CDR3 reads CACSFERAGANVLTF. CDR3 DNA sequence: TGTGCCTGCAGTTTTGAGAGGGCTGGGGCCAACGTCCTGACTTTC.